This is a list of T cell receptor beta chains from one sample in a study of shared clonotypes between healthy human individuals. This table comes from immunoSEQ multiplex PCR, and its TCRdb copy is limited to in-frame clones, with some not included. There are 850,000 to 1,100,000 clones in the sample; approximately 80% occur only once, and 0.89% lies in the top ten. Sequencing input: memory CD4+ T cells from PBMCs. The receptors shown here come from a man aged 18 to 30 in good health. Some clones in this sample may be carry-over from other donors' samples. The CDR3 runs from the conserved cysteine through the conserved F or W.

V	length	J	CDR3
TRBV4-1	16	TRBJ2-5	CASSQGVGRTQETQYF
TRBV5-5	14	TRBJ1-3	CASSFWLEGNTIYF
TRBV5-1	19	TRBJ2-7	CASSTAWAGGPVEGNEQYF
TRBV7-9	14	TRBJ1-2	CASSLDGRAYGYTF
TRBV2	15	TRBJ2-1	CATELGTSGRGEQFF
TRBV19	15	TRBJ1-5	CASSLGPSWGQPQHF
TRBV28	13	TRBJ2-2	CASSSGAPGELFF
TRBV5-5	15	TRBJ2-1	CASSLLAGVNNEQFF
TRBV20-1	11	TRBJ1-1	CSAGGSPEAFF
TRBV29-1	14	-	CSVESRDHSYEQYF
TRBV2	16	TRBJ2-5	CASSELRLAGVETQYF
TRBV7-9	12	TRBJ2-7	CASSWSAYEQYF
TRBV27	16	TRBJ2-4	CASSSYGPLTKNIQYF
TRBV29-1	12	TRBJ1-2	CSSSGGPYGYTF
TRBV6-1	14	TRBJ2-7	CATTRGGASYEQYF
TRBV2	14	TRBJ1-1	CASSFYLPGTEAFF
TRBV6-5	13	TRBJ2-7	CASSYRQGYEQYF